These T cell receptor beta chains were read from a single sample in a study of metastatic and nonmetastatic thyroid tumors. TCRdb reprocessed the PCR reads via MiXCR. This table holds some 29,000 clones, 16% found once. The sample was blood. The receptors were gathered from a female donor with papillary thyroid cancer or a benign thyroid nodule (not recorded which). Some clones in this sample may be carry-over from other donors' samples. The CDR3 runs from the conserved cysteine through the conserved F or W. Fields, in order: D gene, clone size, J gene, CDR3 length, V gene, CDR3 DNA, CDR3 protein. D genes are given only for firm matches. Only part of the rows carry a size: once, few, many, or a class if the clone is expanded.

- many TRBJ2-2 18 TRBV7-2 TGTGCCAGCAGCTTTCGACCCGCGGGGATAACGAACACCGGGGAGCTGTTTTTT CASSFRPAGITNTGELFF
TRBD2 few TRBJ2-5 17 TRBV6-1 TGTGCCACCAAAATGGGGACTAAAGTTGAGAGACAAGAGACCCAGTACTTC CATKMGTKVERQETQYF
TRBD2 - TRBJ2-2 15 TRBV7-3 TGTGCCAGCAGCTTAAGCGGGGGGGCCATCGGGGAGCTGTTTTTT CASSLSGGAIGELFF
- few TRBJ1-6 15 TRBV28 TGTGCCAGCAGTTCCCGTGCATTGCATGGTTCACCCCTCCACTTT CASSSRALHGSPLHF
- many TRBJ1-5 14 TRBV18 TGTGCCAGCTCACCACAGGGTTCCAATCAGCCCCAGCATTTT CASSPQGSNQPQHF
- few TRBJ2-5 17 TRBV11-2 TGTGCCAGCAGCTTAGGTTCAGTGGGAGATGCCCACAATGAGCAGTTATTC CASSLGSVGDAHNEQLF
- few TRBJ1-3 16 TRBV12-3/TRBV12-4 TGTGCCAGCAGTCTGCTCCTGGATAGGGAGGTAGACACCATATATTTT CASSLLLDREVDTIYF
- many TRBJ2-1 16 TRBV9 TGTGCCAGCAGCCCCCGGACCCTGGGGATGGTGAATGAGCAGTTCTTC CASSPRTLGMVNEQFF
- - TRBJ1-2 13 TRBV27 TGTGCCAGCATTTCAACGGGATTGGAAGGCTACACCTTC CASISTGLEGYTF
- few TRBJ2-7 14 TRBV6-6 TGTGCCAGCAGTTACGCTGGGGCTGCCTGGGAGCAGTACTTC CASSYAGAAWEQYF
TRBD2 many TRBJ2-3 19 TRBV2 TGTGCCAGCAGTGAACACCCTAGCGGGAGGACCTATGGCACAGATACGCAGTATTTT CASSEHPSGRTYGTDTQYF
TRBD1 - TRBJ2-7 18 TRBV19 TGTGCCAGTAATCCCCGAAAGCCTAATGGGACAGGGGCCTACGAGCAGTACTTC CASNPRKPNGTGAYEQYF
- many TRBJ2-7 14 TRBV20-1 TGCAGTGCTAGACCCCTGCGCGTCTCCTACGAGCAGTACTTC CSARPLRVSYEQYF
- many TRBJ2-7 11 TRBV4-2 TGTGCCAGCAGCCAAGACAAAGAGCAGTACTTC CASSQDKEQYF
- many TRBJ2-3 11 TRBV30 TGTGCCTGGAGTGACCCAGATACGCAGTATTTT CAWSDPDTQYF
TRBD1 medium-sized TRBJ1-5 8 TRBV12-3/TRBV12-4 TGTGCCAGCAGGGACAGGGATTTT CASRDRDF
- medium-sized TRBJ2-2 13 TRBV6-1 TGTGCCAGCAGTAGGAGGACCAGGGGGGAGCTGTTTTTT CASSRRTRGELFF
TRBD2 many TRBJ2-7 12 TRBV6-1 TGTGCCACCAAAACCGCTAGCGGGCCCTCTAACTTC CATKTASGPSNF
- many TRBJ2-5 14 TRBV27 TGTGCCAGCAGTTTCGATGGGAACCAAGAGACCCAGTACTTC CASSFDGNQETQYF
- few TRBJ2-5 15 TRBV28 TGTGCCAGCAGTTTAGAGGAGGGGGCGGGGGAGACCCAGTACTTC CASSLEEGAGETQYF
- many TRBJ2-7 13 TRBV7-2 TGTGCCAGCAGCCCCGGGAGCCTCTACGAGCAGTACTTC CASSPGSLYEQYF
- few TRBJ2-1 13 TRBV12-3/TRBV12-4 TGTGCCAGCAGTTTAGGGTTGCGGAATGAGCAGTTCTTC CASSLGLRNEQFF
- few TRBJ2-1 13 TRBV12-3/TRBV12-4 TGTGCCAGCAGTTCCGACAGGTTCAATGAGCAGTTCTTC CASSSDRFNEQFF
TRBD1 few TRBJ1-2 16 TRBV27 TGTGCCAGCATTAACCGTGACAGGGGGCGCAACTATGGCTACACCTTC CASINRDRGRNYGYTF
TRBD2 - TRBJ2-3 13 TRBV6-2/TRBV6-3 TGTGCCAGCAGTTTAACGACTAGCGGTACGCAGTATTTT CASSLTTSGTQYF
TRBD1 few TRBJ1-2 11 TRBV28 TGTGCCAGCGGGACAGGGGTTGGCTACACCTTC CASGTGVGYTF
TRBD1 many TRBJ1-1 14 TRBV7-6 TGTGCCAGCAGCTCAGGGGGCAGGAACACTGAAGCTTTCTTT CASSSGGRNTEAFF
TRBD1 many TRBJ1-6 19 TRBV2 TGTGCCAGCAGCGCTCCGGGACAGACTAAGGGGAAGGATAATTCACCCCTCCACTTT CASSAPGQTKGKDNSPLHF
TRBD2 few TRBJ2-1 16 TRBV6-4 TGTGCCAGCAGTTACGATGTTGCTAGCGGGGCCAATGAGCAGTTCTTC CASSYDVASGANEQFF